A selection of T cell receptor beta chains follows, all from one sample in a study of T cell repertoires in cytomegalovirus infection. No cognate antigen is known for these TCRs. From the reads, TCRdb called clonotypes with MiXCR, one entry per CDR3 protein. The table lists nearly 700,000 distinct CDR3 sequences, roughly 33% of them singletons. This specimen was cultured PBMCs, taken from culture after CMV antigen stimulation. The source is a human donor in good health (CMV status not recorded). Some clones in this sample may be carry-over from other donors' samples. Both conserved end residues are part of each CDR3. The order of the fields is clone size, J gene, V gene, CDR3 length, D gene, CDR3 DNA, CDR3 protein. A D gene is named only where the DNA matches it firmly. Expanded clones get a size class; other rows say once, few or many, or leave the size out.

clone_size: NA
j_call: TRBJ1-1
v_call: TRBV5-6
cdr3_length: 16
d_call: NA
cdr3_nt: TGTGCCAGCAGATATTTCTCCGGGGGGCCGAACACTGAAGCTTTCTTT
cdr3_aa: CASRYFSGGPNTEAFF

clone_size: NA
j_call: TRBJ1-2
v_call: TRBV20-1
cdr3_length: 17
d_call: TRBD1
cdr3_nt: TGCAGTGCTAGATTTGTGACAGGGCGGCTATGGGACTATGGCTACACCTTC
cdr3_aa: CSARFVTGRLWDYGYTF

clone_size: few
j_call: TRBJ2-1
v_call: TRBV20-1
cdr3_length: 15
d_call: NA
cdr3_nt: TGCAGTGCTGCGCTCCCGCCGGGGGACGGGAATGAGCAGTTCTTC
cdr3_aa: CSAALPPGDGNEQFF

clone_size: NA
j_call: TRBJ1-2
v_call: TRBV5-6
cdr3_length: 14
d_call: NA
cdr3_nt: TGTGCCAGCAGCTTGGGTTTGGGGGACTATGGCTACACCTTC
cdr3_aa: CASSLGLGDYGYTF

clone_size: NA
j_call: TRBJ1-4
v_call: TRBV3-1
cdr3_length: 14
d_call: TRBD1
cdr3_nt: TGTGCCAGCAGCCGGGGACAGGATATTGTAAAACTGTTTTTT
cdr3_aa: CASSRGQDIVKLFF

clone_size: few
j_call: TRBJ2-2
v_call: TRBV6-2/TRBV6-3
cdr3_length: 14
d_call: NA
cdr3_nt: TGTGCCAGCAGTTACAGAATCAGGGATGGGGAGCTGTTTTTT
cdr3_aa: CASSYRIRDGELFF

clone_size: few
j_call: TRBJ2-7
v_call: TRBV7-9
cdr3_length: 14
d_call: NA
cdr3_nt: TGTGCCAGCAGCTTACCTCCTACCCCCTACGAGCAGTACTTC
cdr3_aa: CASSLPPTPYEQYF

clone_size: few
j_call: TRBJ1-6
v_call: TRBV6-6
cdr3_length: 13
d_call: NA
cdr3_nt: TGTGCCAGCAGTTACTCGATGCGGTCACCCCTCCACTTT
cdr3_aa: CASSYSMRSPLHF

clone_size: NA
j_call: TRBJ2-2
v_call: TRBV29-1
cdr3_length: 15
d_call: NA
cdr3_nt: TGCAGCGTTGAAGAAGGGGTTAGGAACACCGGGGAGCTGTTTTTT
cdr3_aa: CSVEEGVRNTGELFF

clone_size: NA
j_call: TRBJ2-1
v_call: TRBV12-3/TRBV12-4
cdr3_length: 14
d_call: TRBD2
cdr3_nt: TGTGCCAGCAGTTCAGGGACTAGCGGGCTTGAGCAGTTCTTC
cdr3_aa: CASSSGTSGLEQFF

clone_size: NA
j_call: TRBJ1-3
v_call: TRBV20-1
cdr3_length: 15
d_call: NA
cdr3_nt: TGCAGTGCCCTAAATCAGGGAAGGGCGGGAAACACCATATATTTT
cdr3_aa: CSALNQGRAGNTIYF